The next 21 T cell receptor beta chains were all read from a single sample in a study of identifying expanded T cells in peripheral blood. Generated by immunoSEQ multiplex PCR, the TCRdb table keeps only in-frame clones and is missing some. The table shows approximately 120,000 clones, with less than 90% occurring only once. The sequencing sample was made of blood. The origin of the receptors is a person between 18 and 69 years old in good health.

V gene TRBV18 combines with J gene TRBJ2-7; 8 nucleotides align to TRBD1. The junction had 3 bases not matched to a gene; V was cut back by 0 bases and J by 5 bases. The CDR3 runs to 14 residues. Germline V gene sequence: CDR1 KGHSH, CDR2 LQKENI. The CDR3 DNA sequence: TGTGCCAGCTCACCACCGACAGGGGCCGACGAGCAGTACTTC. It codes for CASSPPTGADEQYF. The full variable domain, in which reference TRBV18 and TRBJ2-7 provide the parts outside the CDR3, is NAGVMQNPRHLVRRRGQEARLRCSPMKGHSHVYWYRQLPEEGLKFMVYLQKENIIDESGMPKERFSAEFPKEGPSILRIQQVVRGDSAAYFCASSPPTGADEQYFGPGTRLTVT.

The J gene is TRBJ2-3, the V gene TRBV19; D is perhaps TRBD2 (5 bases). The length of the CDR3 is 13 residues. V was pared by 3 bases and J by 1 base, with 5 bases between. The germline CDR1 and CDR2 sequences are LNHDA and SQIVND (reference sequence). This CDR3 is CASSISGTDTQYF. The CDR3, as DNA: TGTGCCAGTAGTATTAGCGGCACAGATACGCAGTATTTT.

This sequence joins TRBV18 and TRBJ1-1; no clear D. The CDR3 is 14 residues long. V shed 3 bases and J shed 0 bases, with 8 bases lying between them. Germline V gene data show CDR1 as KGHSH and CDR2 as LQKENI. DNA for the CDR3: TGTGCCAGCTCACCGGATATAATGAACACTGAAGCTTTCTTT. Translating gives CASSPDIMNTEAFF.

The CDR3 nucleotides are TGTGCCAGCAGTCTCCAGGGTAGGAGGGACGGCTACACCTTC. Translated: CASSLQGRRDGYTF. V gene TRBV2 combines with J gene TRBJ1-2; D may be TRBD1 (5 bases). The CDR3 sequence is 14 residues long. V lost 5 bases, J lost 8 bases, and 18 bases lay in between. Germline loops: CDR1 SNHLY, CDR2 FYNNEI.

The chain joins TRBV5-1 to TRBJ2-5, with TRBD2 identical over 10 bases. This CDR3 spans 16 amino acids. J was trimmed by 5 bases and V by 0 bases; bases with no gene match: 7. Germline V lookup: CDR1 SGHRS, CDR2 YFSETQ. The CDR3 DNA reads TGCGCCAGCAGCTTGGCAGCGGGGGGGCCGGCGGAGACCCAGTACTTC. Residues: CASSLAAGGPAETQYF.

J is TRBJ1-1 and V is TRBV10-3, with TRBD1 identical over 7 bases. This CDR3 spans 16 amino acids. Trimming cost V 4 bases and J 0 bases; bases outside gene matches: 8. Germline V lookup: CDR1 ENHRY, CDR2 SYGVKD. The CDR3, as DNA: TGTGCCATCAGTGCCACAGGGGAGGGGATGAACACTGAAGCTTTCTTT. The encoded protein is CAISATGEGMNTEAFF.

This sequence joins TRBV10-3 and TRBJ2-5; TRBD1 agrees at 8 bases. Germline V gene lookup returns CDR1 ENHRY and CDR2 SYGVKD. Unmatched junction bases numbered 11, after V lost 6 bases and J lost 5 bases. This CDR3 is built from 15 residues. CDR3 sequence (DNA): TGTGCCATCAGGGGGTCAGGGGGCGGGTTGGAGACCCAGTACTTC. Translating it yields CAIRGSGGGLETQYF.

The V and J genes are TRBV7-2 and TRBJ2-1, with 8 bases that match TRBD1. With 1 base clipped from V and 5 bases from J, the junction kept 10 bases outside the gene matches. CDR1 SGHTA and CDR2 FQGNSA come from the germline V gene. This CDR3 is 17 amino acids long. The CDR3 sequence: CASSLGGRQGYHNEQFF. The CDR3, as DNA: TGTGCCAGCAGCTTAGGAGGCCGACAGGGGTACCACAATGAGCAGTTCTTC.

The rearrangement uses TRBV7-9 and TRBJ1-1; D remains ambiguous. The CDR3 consists of 13 residues. Germline assignment: CDR1 SEHNR and CDR2 FQNEAQ (reference sequence). Between the trimmed V and J ends, which lost 5 bases and 1 base, there was a span of 8 bases. CDR3 region: CASSLPPNTEAFF. CDR3 nucleotide sequence: TGTGCCAGCAGCCTACCCCCGAACACTGAAGCTTTCTTT. The full variable domain, its missing parts supplied by reference TRBV7-9 and TRBJ1-1, is DTGVSQNPRHKITKRGQNVTFRCDPISEHNRLYWYRQTLGQGPEFLTYFQNEAQLEKSRLLSDRFSAERPKGSFSTLEIQRTEQGDSAMYLCASSLPPNTEAFFGQGTRLTVV.

The chain uses TRBV19 and TRBJ2-7, with 7 positions matching TRBD2. Germline CDR1 reads LNHDA; CDR2 reads SQIVND (reference sequence). The V segment lost 3 bases and the J segment 2 bases; nucleotides outside the gene matches: 4. CDR3 length equals 14 residues. The CDR3 loop is CASSISGATYEQYF. The CDR3 region has the DNA TGTGCCAGTAGTATCAGCGGGGCTACCTACGAGCAGTACTTC.

This sequence joins TRBV7-9 and TRBJ2-1; D remains ambiguous. The V end was cut by 1 base, the J end by 6 bases, with 10 bases between. This CDR3 is built from 14 residues. Looked up from germline, CDR1 is SEHNR and CDR2 is FQNEAQ (reference sequence). CDR3 DNA sequence: TGTGCCAGCAGCTTAGTGATGCGAGCCAATGAGCAGTTCTTC. This gives the protein CASSLVMRANEQFF.

This chain connects TRBV28 to TRBJ2-7, with a weak D call TRBD2 (7 bases). With 6 bases removed from V and 8 bases from J, the gap between germline ends came to 20 bases. Germline loops: CDR1 MDHEN, CDR2 SYDVKM. The CDR3 has 14 amino acids. DNA for the CDR3: TGTGCCAGCAGGCTCGGGACTACCAGGGGAAAGCAGTACTTC. Encoded protein: CASRLGTTRGKQYF. Full variable domain (outside the CDR3, taken from reference TRBV28 and TRBJ2-7): DVKVTQSSRYLVKRTGEKVFLECVQDMDHENMFWYRQDPGLGLRLIYFSYDVKMKEKGDIPEGYSVSREKKERFSLILESASTNQTSMYLCASRLGTTRGKQYFGPGTRLTVT.

The sample holds one count of this clone. A much larger clone differs by one base, so this may be a read error. This sequence joins TRBV19 and TRBJ2-3; D not certain. Germline V gene sequence: CDR1 LNHDA, CDR2 SQIVND (reference sequence). The CDR3 loop spans 11 amino acids. The germline V and J ends were trimmed by 5 bases and 2 bases, with 2 bases remaining between them. The chain's CDR3 is CASSATDTQYF. The CDR3 DNA reads TGTGCCAGTAGTGCCACAGATACGCAGTATTTT. Full variable domain (rest looked up from reference TRBV19 and TRBJ2-3): DGGITQSPKYLFRKEGQNVTLSCEQNLNHDAMYWYRQDPGQGLRLIYYSQIVNDFQKGDIAEGYSVSREKKESFPLTVTSAQKNPTAFYLCASSATDTQYFGPGTRLTVL.

This sequence joins TRBV6-5 and TRBJ1-2; D call uncertain. Between the trimmed V and J ends, which lost 9 bases and 1 base, there was a span of 9 bases. This CDR3 comprises 12 residues. Per the germline V gene, CDR1 is MNHEY and CDR2 is SVGAGI. CDR3: CASRDYNYGYTF. DNA for the CDR3: TGTGCCAGTAGAGACTATAACTATGGCTACACCTTC.

V usage is TRBV6-1 and J usage is TRBJ1-1; 8 bases are shared with TRBD1. Per germline, CDR1 MNHNS and CDR2 SASEGT. This CDR3 is built from 17 residues. V trimming: 2 bases; J trimming: 5 bases; junction bases outside the gene matches: 13. The CDR3 spells CASSEKATGDLRTEAFF. CDR3 nucleotides: TGTGCCAGCAGTGAAAAAGCGACAGGGGACCTACGGACTGAAGCTTTCTTT.

The CDR3 here is CASSRTGELEAFF. As DNA, the CDR3 is TGTGCCAGCAGTAGGACAGGGGAACTTGAAGCTTTCTTT. V gene TRBV6-5 combines with J gene TRBJ1-1; the match to TRBD1 covers 9 bases. The CDR3 has 13 amino acids. Germline V gene sequence: CDR1 MNHEY, CDR2 SVGAGI. Germline trimming cut 5 bases from V and 7 bases from J; bases unmatched to any gene: 5.

The chain joins TRBV30 to TRBJ2-7; 8 nucleotides match TRBD2. After removal of 0 bases from V and 4 bases from J, the junction contained 8 bases not matched to a gene. CDR1 is GTSNPN and CDR2 is SVGIG in the germline V gene (reference sequence). The CDR3 extends over 15 amino acids. The CDR3 region is CAWSVGSGGVYEQYF. In DNA, the CDR3 is TGTGCCTGGAGTGTAGGGAGCGGGGGTGTGTACGAGCAGTACTTC.

The genes are TRBV19 and TRBJ2-1, with TRBD1 identical over 9 bases. CDR3 length: 15 amino acids. The germline CDR1 and CDR2 sequences are LNHDA and SQIVND (reference sequence). V lost 4 bases to trimming and J lost 7 bases; unmatched junction nucleotides: 8. CDR3 protein: CASSTSGQGWNEQFF. The CDR3 bases are TGTGCCAGTAGTACATCGGGACAGGGCTGGAATGAGCAGTTCTTC.

This clone appeared a single time. The chain is built from TRBV4-1 and TRBJ2-3; 10 nucleotides agree with TRBD2. CDR1 MGHRA and CDR2 YSYEKL come from the germline V gene. V was pared by 3 bases and J by 2 bases, with 8 bases of the junction left unmatched. This CDR3 is built from 17 residues. CDR3 sequence (DNA): TGCGCCAGCAGCCAGGCCTTACTAGCGGGGATCACAGATACGCAGTATTTT. Translated: CASSQALLAGITDTQYF.

CDR3 loop: CASSAPRDTNQPQHF. Written as DNA, the CDR3 is TGTGCCAGCAGCGCGCCCCGGGACACGAATCAGCCCCAGCATTTT. This chain connects TRBV21-1 to TRBJ1-5; the D segment call TRBD1 is taken from the table without a DNA check. TRBV21-1 represents a pseudogene. This CDR3 is 15 amino acids long.

V and J are TRBV14 and TRBJ1-6; unclear D gene. Per germline, CDR1 SGHDN and CDR2 FVKESK. The CDR3 has 14 amino acids. The V and J ends lost 3 bases and 8 bases respectively, with 11 bases between them. The CDR3 loop is CASSHRARDSPLHF. CDR3 bases: TGTGCCAGCAGCCACCGGGCGAGGGATTCACCCCTCCACTTT.